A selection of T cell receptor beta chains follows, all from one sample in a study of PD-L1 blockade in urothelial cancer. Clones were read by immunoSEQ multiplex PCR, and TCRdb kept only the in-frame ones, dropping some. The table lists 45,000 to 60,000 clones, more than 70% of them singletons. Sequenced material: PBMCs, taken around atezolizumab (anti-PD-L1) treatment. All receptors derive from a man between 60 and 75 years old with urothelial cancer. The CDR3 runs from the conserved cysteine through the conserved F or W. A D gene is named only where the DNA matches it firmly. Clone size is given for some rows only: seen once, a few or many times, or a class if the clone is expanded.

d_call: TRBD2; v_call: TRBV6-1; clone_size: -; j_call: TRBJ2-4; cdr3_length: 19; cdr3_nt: TGTGCCAGCAGTGAAGCGGGCGGGGGGGCCGAGGTAGCCAAAAACATTCAGTACTTC; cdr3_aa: CASSEAGGGAEVAKNIQYF
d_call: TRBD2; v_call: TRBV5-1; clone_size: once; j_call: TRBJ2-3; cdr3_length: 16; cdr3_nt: TGCGCCAGCAGCCTGACTAGCGGGGGGGCCCAAGATACGCAGTATTTT; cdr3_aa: CASSLTSGGAQDTQYF
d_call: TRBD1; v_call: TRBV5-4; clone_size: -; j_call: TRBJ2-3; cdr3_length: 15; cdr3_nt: TGTGCCAGCAGCTTGGGACAGGGGAGCACAGATACGCAGTATTTT; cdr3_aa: CASSLGQGSTDTQYF
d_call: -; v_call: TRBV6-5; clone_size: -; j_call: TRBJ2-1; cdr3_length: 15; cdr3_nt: TGTGCCAGCAGTCGCCGAGGAGCCTCCTACAATGAGCAGTTCTTC; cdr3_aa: CASSRRGASYNEQFF
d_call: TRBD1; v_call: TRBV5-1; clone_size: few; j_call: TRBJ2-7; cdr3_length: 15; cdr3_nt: TGCGCCAGCAGCGCCGGGACAGGGCGATCCTACGAGCAGTACTTC; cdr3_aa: CASSAGTGRSYEQYF
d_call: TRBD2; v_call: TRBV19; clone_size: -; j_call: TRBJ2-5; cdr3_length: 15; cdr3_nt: TGTGCCAGTAGTCGGTCCGGGACTAGCGAAGAGACCCAGTACTTC; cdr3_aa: CASSRSGTSEETQYF
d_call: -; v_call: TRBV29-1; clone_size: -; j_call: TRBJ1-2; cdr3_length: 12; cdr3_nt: TGCAGCGTTGGACAGGACAACTATGGCTACACCTTC; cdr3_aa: CSVGQDNYGYTF
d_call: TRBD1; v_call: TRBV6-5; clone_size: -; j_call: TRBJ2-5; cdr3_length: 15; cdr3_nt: TGTGCCAGCAGTCCACTCGGACAGGGGATAGAGACCCAGTACTTC; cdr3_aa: CASSPLGQGIETQYF
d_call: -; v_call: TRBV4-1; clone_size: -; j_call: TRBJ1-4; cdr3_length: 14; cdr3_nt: TGCGCCAGCAGCCCGGGTCCAACTAATGAAAAACTGTTTTTT; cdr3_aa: CASSPGPTNEKLFF
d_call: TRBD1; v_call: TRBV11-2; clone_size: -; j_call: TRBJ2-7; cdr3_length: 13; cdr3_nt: TGTGCCAGCAGCTTAGTAAGGGGGCACGAGCAGTACTTC; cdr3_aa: CASSLVRGHEQYF
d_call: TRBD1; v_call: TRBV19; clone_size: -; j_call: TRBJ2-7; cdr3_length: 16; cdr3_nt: TGTGCCAGTAGTAGATTCGGCCAGGGGGCGTCTTACGAGCAGTACTTC; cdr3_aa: CASSRFGQGASYEQYF
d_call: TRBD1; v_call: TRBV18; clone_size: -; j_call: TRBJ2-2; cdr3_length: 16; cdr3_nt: TGTGCCAGCTCGTCTGGGACAGGGGGAGGCACCGGGGAGCTGTTTTTT; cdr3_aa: CASSSGTGGGTGELFF
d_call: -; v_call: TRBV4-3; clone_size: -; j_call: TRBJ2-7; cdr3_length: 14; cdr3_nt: TGCGCCAGCAGCCAAGATCGTCAGGGCTACGAGCAGTACTTC; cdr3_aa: CASSQDRQGYEQYF
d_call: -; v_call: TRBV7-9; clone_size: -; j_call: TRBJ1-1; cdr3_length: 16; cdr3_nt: TGTGCCAGCAGCCCCCGGGGAGGGCGGGAGAACACTGAAGCTTTCTTT; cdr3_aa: CASSPRGGRENTEAFF
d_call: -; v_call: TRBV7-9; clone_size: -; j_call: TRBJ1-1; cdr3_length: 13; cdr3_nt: TGTGCCAGCAGCTTAACAGGTATACCTGAAGCTTTCTTT; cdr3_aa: CASSLTGIPEAFF
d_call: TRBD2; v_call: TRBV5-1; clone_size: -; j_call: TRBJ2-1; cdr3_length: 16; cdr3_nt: TGCGCCAGCAGCCCCCGAACTAGCGGGGGGGAAGATGAGCAGTTCTTC; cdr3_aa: CASSPRTSGGEDEQFF
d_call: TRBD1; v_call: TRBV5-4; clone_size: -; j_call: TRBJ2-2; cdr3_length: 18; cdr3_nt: TGTGCCAGCAGCCCCCCCGGAAGGGCAGGGGGCTTAGCCGGGGAGCTGTTTTTT; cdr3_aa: CASSPPGRAGGLAGELFF
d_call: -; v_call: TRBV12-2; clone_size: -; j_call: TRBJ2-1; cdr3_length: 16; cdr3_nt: TGTGCAAGTCGCTGCGCCGGGACAGGGGTTTCCAATGAGCAGTTCTTC; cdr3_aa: CASRCAGTGVSNEQFF
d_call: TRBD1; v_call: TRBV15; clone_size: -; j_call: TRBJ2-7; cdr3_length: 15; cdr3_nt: TGTGCCACCAGCAGAGGGCGACAGGGGTGGGACGAGCAGTACTTC; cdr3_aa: CATSRGRQGWDEQYF
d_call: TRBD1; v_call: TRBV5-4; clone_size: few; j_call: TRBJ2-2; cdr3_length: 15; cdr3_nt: TGTGCCAGCAGTACTTTAGGGGGCCGCACCGGGGAGCTGTTTTTT; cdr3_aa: CASSTLGGRTGELFF